Each of the 16 T cell receptor beta chains below was sequenced from the same sample in a study of CD8 T cells in Susac syndrome. Random hexamers were used to reverse transcribe the RNA input (roughly 0.5 to 1 ug). MiXCR was run by TCRdb on the immunoSEQ multiplex PCR reads, yielding one entry per CDR3 protein. The data show 130,000 or so distinct CDR3 sequences, roughly 95% seen once. The sequencing sample was made of CD4+ T cells from PBMCs. Every receptor here comes from a human donor with Susac syndrome.

The chain uses TRBV29-1 and TRBJ2-5, with 9 nucleotides matching TRBD2. V shed 4 bases, J shed 5 bases, and the junction held 5 bases outside the gene matches. Germline loops: CDR1 SQVTM, CDR2 ANQGSEA. CDR3 length: 13 amino acids. The CDR3 nucleotides are TGCAGCGTTGGCGGGAGGGCCCGGGAGACCCAGTACTTC. This codes for CSVGGRARETQYF.

This clonotype was seen once. The chain uses TRBV30 and TRBJ1-4, with a possible D match to TRBD1 (5 bases). The CDR3 spans 14 residues. Trimming shortened V by 3 bases and J by 5 bases, and 13 bases separated the two germline ends. Germline CDR1 reads GTSNPN; CDR2 reads SVGIG (reference sequence). CDR3 sequence reads: CAWRGFGGNEKLFF. CDR3 in DNA: TGTGCCTGGAGAGGATTCGGGGGGAATGAAAAACTGTTTTTT.

The chain links TRBV24-1 to TRBJ2-4; 7 nucleotides match TRBD1. CDR3 length: 16 residues. Trimming removed 8 bases from V and 2 bases from J; junction bases left unmatched: 11. Germline V gives CDR1 KGHDR, CDR2 SFDVKD. CDR3 sequence (DNA): TGTGCCACCACCGAGGGACAGACTTTCCCCAAAAACATTCAGTACTTC. Its translation is CATTEGQTFPKNIQYF.

This chain joins TRBV7-2 and TRBJ1-2; 8 nucleotides align to TRBD1. Unmatched junction bases numbered 2, after V lost 0 bases and J lost 5 bases. The CDR3 consists of 14 residues. Germline values: CDR1 SGHTA, CDR2 FQGNSA. The CDR3 sequence is CASSLARTGYGYTF. The CDR3 nucleotides are TGTGCCAGCAGCTTAGCGAGGACAGGGTATGGCTACACCTTC.

J is TRBJ2-1 and V is TRBV7-6, with D possibly TRBD2 on 6 matching bases. CDR3 length: 15 residues. Germline CDR1 and CDR2: SGHVS and FNYEAQ. Trimming removed 5 bases at V and 2 bases at J, with 13 bases between. The chain's CDR3 is CASSAGGEAYNEQFF. CDR3 in DNA: TGTGCCAGCAGCGCCGGAGGGGAAGCCTACAATGAGCAGTTCTTC.

The chain links TRBV11-2 to TRBJ2-2; D may be TRBD2 (6 bases). Trimming took off 1 base at V and 3 bases at J, with 9 bases between the two ends. The CDR3 runs 15 residues. Germline-derived CDR1 and CDR2 are SGHAT and FQNNGV. The CDR3 DNA is TGTGCCAGCAGCTTAGGACTAGGGTACACCGGGGAGCTGTTTTTT. This encodes CASSLGLGYTGELFF.

The V gene is TRBV27, the J gene TRBJ1-1; no clear D. The CDR3 has 14 amino acids. Trimming took 4 bases from V and 2 from J, leaving 11 bases between them. Germline V gene data show CDR1 as MNHEY and CDR2 as SMNVEV (reference sequence). CDR3 residues: CASSSVDGNTEAFF. CDR3 nucleotides: TGTGCCAGCAGTTCCGTGGACGGAAACACTGAAGCTTTCTTT.

The genes are TRBV28 and TRBJ2-5, with TRBD1 identical over 7 bases. Germline-derived CDR1 and CDR2 are MDHEN and SYDVKM. Trimming removed 5 bases from V and 6 bases from J; junction bases left unmatched: 9. The CDR3 totals 14 residues. The CDR3 coding sequence is TGTGCCAGCAGTGGCCCGGGACAGTGGCAGACCCAGTACTTC. It encodes CASSGPGQWQTQYF.

CDR3 sequence reads: CASSRDRATSYGYTF. As DNA, the CDR3 is TGTGCCAGCAGTAGGGACAGGGCAACTAGCTATGGCTACACCTTC. The chain recombines TRBV2 with TRBJ1-2; 9 bases are shared with TRBD1. The CDR3 is 15 amino acids. Germline V gives CDR1 SNHLY, CDR2 FYNNEI. The trim removed 5 bases at V and 4 bases at J, leaving 8 bases unmatched.

The CDR3 protein is CATSGTVSYEQYF. In DNA, the CDR3 is TGTGCCACCAGCGGAACAGTTTCCTACGAGCAGTACTTC. The chain recombines TRBV24-1 with TRBJ2-7; D gene unclear. Germline CDR1 KGHDR, CDR2 SFDVKD. V lost 7 bases to trimming and J lost 1 base, with 10 bases between them. The CDR3 runs to 13 residues.

V and J are TRBV28 and TRBJ2-4; 9 bases agree with TRBD1. V lost 4 bases, J lost 9 bases, and 4 bases stayed unmatched. Germline V gene sequence: CDR1 MDHEN, CDR2 SYDVKM. The CDR3 loop spans 13 amino acids. For the CDR3, the DNA is TGTGCCAGCAGTTCTCCGGGACAGGGCATTCAGTACTTC. Residues: CASSSPGQGIQYF.

The J gene is TRBJ2-7, the V gene TRBV29-1, with D tentatively TRBD1 (6 bases). Germline V gene lookup returns CDR1 SQVTM and CDR2 ANQGSEA. The V and J ends lost 6 bases and 6 bases respectively, with 15 bases between them. CDR3 length: 12 amino acids. CDR3 in DNA: TGCAGCGTAGATACAGGGTTGAGCGAGCAGTACTTC. It codes for CSVDTGLSEQYF.

This clonotype showed up just once. V is TRBV5-1 and J is TRBJ2-7; TRBD1 matches 10 bases. The CDR3 length is 15 residues. Per germline, CDR1 SGHRS and CDR2 YFSETQ. With V trimmed by 5 bases and J by 2 bases, 7 bases remained unmatched. The CDR3 nucleotides are TGCGCCAGCAGACCCGGACAGGGGGGGACCTACGAGCAGTACTTC. It is translated as CASRPGQGGTYEQYF.

V usage is TRBV20-1 and J usage is TRBJ2-5; possibly TRBD1 for D (6 bases). From germline, CDR1 is DFQATT and CDR2 SNEGSKA (reference sequence). CDR3 length equals 12 residues. Trimming removed 5 bases at V and 2 bases at J, with 9 bases between. CDR3 amino acids: CSAVRGQETQYF. CDR3 DNA sequence: TGCAGTGCTGTAAGGGGGCAAGAGACCCAGTACTTC.

The chain carries TRBV20-1 and TRBJ2-1, with 7 bases matching TRBD1. The J segment lost 8 bases and the V segment lost 1 base, leaving 8 bases of the junction unmatched. Germline loops: CDR1 DFQATT, CDR2 SNEGSKA (reference sequence). There are 14 residues in the CDR3. The CDR3 region is CSARGNRGPDEQFF. In DNA, the CDR3 is TGCAGTGCTAGAGGGAACAGGGGCCCGGATGAGCAGTTCTTC.

The genes are TRBV5-6 and TRBJ2-7; D uncertain. This CDR3 contains 13 residues. Between the trimmed V and J ends, which lost 4 bases and 5 bases, there was a span of 13 bases. Germline values: CDR1 SGHDT, CDR2 YYEEEE. CDR3 nucleotide sequence: TGTGCCAGCAGCCGGTTCCAAGGTCACGAGCAGTACTTC. Amino acid sequence: CASSRFQGHEQYF.